The source of this T cell receptor (beta chain) is a study of blood T cell repertoires in COVID-19. In the study overall: Sites in the United States, Italy and Spain provided acute and convalescent COVID-19 samples. Sample material is recorded as cDNA or gDNA derived from T cells, B-cell-depleted T cells, or PBMCs.

Donors in Cohort 3 who had recovered were those with two negative PCRs, healthcare professional clearance, or resolution of their symptoms. The assay was immunoSEQ multiplex PCR, and TCRdb's table has in-frame clones only and misses some. The table lists 350,000 to 550,000 clones, 80% to 90% of them singletons, with approximately 1.2% in the top ten. For this clone: A single base separates this from a much larger clone, so it may be a read error.

The sample consisted of PBMCs or T cells enriched from blood (not recorded which). The clonotype was recovered from a man between 25 and 39 years old who had recovered from COVID-19.

The CDR3 loop reads CASSRTGGEKLFF. DNA of the CDR3: TGTGCCAGCAGCCGGACAGGGGGGGAAAAACTGTTTTTT. The rearrangement joins TRBV6-6 to TRBJ1-4; 10 bases agree with TRBD1. The CDR3 is 13 residues long. Trimming cost V 6 bases and J 8 bases; bases outside gene matches: 3. CDR1 and CDR2 (germline): MNHNY, SVGAGI (reference sequence).